A single sample gave rise to the 10 T cell receptor beta chains below, sequenced in a study of T cells in Graves' hyperthyroidism and ophthalmopathy. What was amplified from RNA transcripts were TCR beta CDR3 regions. The HTBI set primed first-round TCR CDR3 RT-PCR. TCRdb re-derived calls from the multiplex PCR reads in MiXCR, one entry per CDR3 protein. The sample records 500,000 to 650,000 distinct CDR3 sequences, approximately 14% being singletons. The sequenced material came from blood. Source of these receptors: a woman in her forties with Graves' hyperthyroidism.

In its sample, this clonotype was seen many times. This sequence joins TRBV15 and TRBJ1-2; 12 bases align to TRBD1. The CDR3 spans 14 residues. CDR1 is LNHNV and CDR2 is YYDKDF in the germline V gene (reference sequence). Losses at the gene ends were 4 bases for V and 6 bases for J; bases not matched to a gene: 3. CDR3 nucleotide sequence: TGTGCCACCAGCACCGGGACAGGGGGCAATGGCTACACCTTC. Protein: CATSTGTGGNGYTF.

The genes are TRBV6-1 and TRBJ2-7, with 9 positions matching TRBD2. The junction had 4 bases not matched to a gene; V was cut back by 7 bases and J by 3 bases. Germline values: CDR1 MNHNS, CDR2 SASEGT. This CDR3 comprises 13 residues. CDR3 sequence: CASNLAGNYEQYF. Here the CDR3 DNA reads TGTGCCAGCAATCTAGCGGGGAACTACGAGCAGTACTTC.

The CDR3 region is CASSLSTMGYGYTF. The CDR3 DNA sequence: TGTGCCAGCAGTTTAAGCACGATGGGCTATGGCTACACCTTC. The chain uses TRBV28 and TRBJ1-2; D not certain. V was trimmed by 2 bases and J by 4 bases, leaving 11 bases between them. This CDR3 contains 14 residues. Germline V gives CDR1 MDHEN, CDR2 SYDVKM.

The chain carries TRBV7-9 and TRBJ1-1; 11 positions match TRBD1. V lost 8 bases to trimming and J lost 6 bases; unmatched junction nucleotides: 8. This CDR3 region has 14 residues. Germline values: CDR1 SEHNR, CDR2 FQNEAQ (reference sequence). This CDR3 is CASCPGTGGPEAFF. In DNA form, the CDR3 reads TGTGCCAGCTGTCCCGGGACAGGGGGTCCTGAAGCTTTCTTT.

This clonotype turned up a few times. The chain uses TRBV10-3 and TRBJ1-4; perhaps TRBD1 as D (5 bases). Germline loops: CDR1 ENHRY, CDR2 SYGVKD. Trimming took off 10 bases at V and 0 bases at J, with 12 bases between the two ends. CDR3 length equals 14 residues. Here the CDR3 reads CATRQLATNEKLFF. DNA for the CDR3: TGTGCCACCCGACAGCTTGCAACTAATGAAAAACTGTTTTTT.

Only a few counts were recorded for this clonotype. The CDR3 nucleotides are TGTGCCAGCAGTGAACGGGGCGGGAGGGCCGGGAATGAGCAGTTCTTC. This codes for CASSERGGRAGNEQFF. The chain recombines TRBV6-1 with TRBJ2-1; 9 nucleotides line up with TRBD2. J gave up 7 bases and V 2 bases, and 9 bases lay outside the gene matches. CDR3 size: 16 residues. Germline lookup yields CDR1 MNHNS and CDR2 SASEGT.

This clonotype has at least ten counts. The J gene is TRBJ2-3, the V gene TRBV24-1; D is unclear. Looked up from germline, CDR1 is KGHDR and CDR2 is SFDVKD. This CDR3 spans 16 amino acids. Trimming stripped 2 bases from V and 4 bases from J, with 15 bases between. CDR3 sequence: CATSDSDRPTPDTQYF. DNA of the CDR3: TGTGCCACCAGTGATTCCGACCGCCCGACCCCAGATACGCAGTATTTT.

This clonotype was seen a few times. J is TRBJ1-3 and V is TRBV25-1; D gene ambiguous. The CDR3 consists of 15 residues. The V gene lost 3 bases and the J gene lost 4 bases, with 13 bases spanning the gap. From germline, CDR1 is MGHDK and CDR2 SYGVNS. CDR3 DNA sequence: TGTGCCAGCAGTGACCCCCGCGCAGGAGGAAACACCATATATTTT. Translated, it gives CASSDPRAGGNTIYF.

This clonotype has ten or more counts. This rearrangement joins TRBV11-3 to TRBJ2-1, with 10 bases aligning to TRBD2. CDR3 size: 17 residues. Germline loops: CDR1 SGHNT, CDR2 YENEEA. After removal of 6 bases from V and 0 bases from J, the junction contained 8 bases not matched to a gene. The CDR3 loop is CASRPYLAGGSYNEQFF. The CDR3, as DNA: TGTGCCAGCAGGCCTTACTTAGCGGGAGGCTCCTACAATGAGCAGTTCTTC.

This clonotype has ten or more counts. The chain uses TRBV15 and TRBJ2-3; no clear D. The V and J ends lost 2 bases and 0 bases respectively, with 3 bases between them. CDR3 length equals 13 residues. Germline-derived CDR1 and CDR2 are LNHNV and YYDKDF (reference sequence). CDR3 sequence reads: CATSRPSTDTQYF. The CDR3 region has the DNA TGTGCCACCAGCAGACCAAGCACAGATACGCAGTATTTT.